The source of this T cell receptor beta chain is a study of blood T cell repertoires in COVID-19. The wider study: Acute and convalescent COVID-19 specimens originated in the United States, Italy and Spain.

TCRdb's table, derived via immunoSEQ multiplex PCR, lists solely in-frame clones and lacks some. The data hold about 73,000 clones, with over 75% observed a single time. This clone was seen a few times. Losses at the gene ends were 6 bases for V and 4 bases for J; bases not matched to a gene: 8. This CDR3 region has 14 residues. Germline values: CDR1 SQVTM, CDR2 ANQGSEA. This clonotype was sampled from a woman aged 60-70 years with acute or convalescent COVID-19. The chain joins TRBV29-1 to TRBJ1-2, with 10 bases that match TRBD1. Sequencing input: peripheral blood. CDR3 DNA: TGCAGCGTCCCTAGGACAGGGGGTCTCTATGGCTACACCTTC. It yields the protein CSVPRTGGLYGYTF.